This T cell receptor beta chain originates from a study of blood T cell repertoires in COVID-19. This clone turned up a few times. Cohorts were based on clinical histories the participants reported. Among Cohort 3 donors, those recovered had two negative PCRs, clearance, or symptom resolution. The germline gives CDR1 LGHDT, CDR2 YNNKEL (reference sequence). There are 15 residues in the CDR3. V was trimmed by 2 bases and J by 6 bases, leaving 16 bases between them. In the original analysis: It was from reference gene primer amplification that nucleated cell counts were estimated. TCRdb keeps only in-frame clones here, not all; method: immunoSEQ multiplex PCR. V, J and clone size are taken as reported in that table, and D and trimming were inferred from the DNA itself. The table lists about 180,000 clones, roughly 87% of them singletons, with 6% to 7.5% in the top ten.

The chain uses TRBV3-1 (or the pseudogene TRBV3-2) and TRBJ1-2; D is ambiguous. Sequencing was done on a sample of PBMCs or T cells enriched from blood (not recorded which). The sequence was obtained from a woman aged 45-65 years who had recovered from COVID-19. The CDR3 protein is CASSQLGLGSNGYTF. CDR3 DNA: TGTGCCAGCAGCCAACTAGGACTGGGGTCCAATGGCTACACCTTC.